This T cell receptor (beta chain) stems from a study of regulatory T cells in long-lasting Graves disease. Study observations and caveats: Newly diagnosed Graves' patients had higher TCR diversity than persistent ones. Peripheral blood, not thyroid tissue, was the sole material studied.

Time point described: persistent/refractory GD, antithyroid drugs over 5 years with positive TRAb. Following extraction of RNA from PBMCs, that RNA was used to make the TCR library. Comment on this clonotype: Its antigen is still unknown.

Relying on iRepertoire HTBI primers and Arm-PCR of CDR3 regions, the team built TCR beta libraries. TCRdb recomputed calls from the multiplex PCR reads with MiXCR, one row per CDR3 protein. This table has approximately 690,000 distinct CDR3 sequences, around 32% appearing once. The source is a female donor with Graves disease. Sequenced here: peripheral blood mononuclear cells (PBMCs), sampled when the disease was refractory, from a patient treated with antithyroid drugs.

Written as DNA, the CDR3 is TGTGCCAGCAGTTACAATAACCGGGCCTACGAGCAGTACTTC. Its protein is CASSYNNRAYEQYF. This rearrangement joins TRBV6-2 or TRBV6-3 to TRBJ2-7; no firm D call. Germline V gene sequence: CDR1 MNHEY, CDR2 SVGEGT. The CDR3 runs to 14 residues. V lost 2 bases and J lost 2, with 10 bases in between.